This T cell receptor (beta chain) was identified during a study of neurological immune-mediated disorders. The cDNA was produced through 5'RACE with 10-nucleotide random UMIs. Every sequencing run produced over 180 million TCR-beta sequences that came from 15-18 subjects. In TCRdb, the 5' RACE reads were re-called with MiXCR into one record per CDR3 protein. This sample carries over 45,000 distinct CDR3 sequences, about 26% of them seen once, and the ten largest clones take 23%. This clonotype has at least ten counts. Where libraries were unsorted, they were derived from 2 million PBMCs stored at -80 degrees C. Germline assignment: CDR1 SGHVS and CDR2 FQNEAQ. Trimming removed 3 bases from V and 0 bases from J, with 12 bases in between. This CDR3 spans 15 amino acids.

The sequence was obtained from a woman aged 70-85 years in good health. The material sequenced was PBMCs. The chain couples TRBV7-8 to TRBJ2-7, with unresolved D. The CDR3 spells CASSFRPGHSYEQYF. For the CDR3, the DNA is TGTGCCAGCAGCTTCCGCCCCGGGCACTCCTACGAGCAGTACTTC.